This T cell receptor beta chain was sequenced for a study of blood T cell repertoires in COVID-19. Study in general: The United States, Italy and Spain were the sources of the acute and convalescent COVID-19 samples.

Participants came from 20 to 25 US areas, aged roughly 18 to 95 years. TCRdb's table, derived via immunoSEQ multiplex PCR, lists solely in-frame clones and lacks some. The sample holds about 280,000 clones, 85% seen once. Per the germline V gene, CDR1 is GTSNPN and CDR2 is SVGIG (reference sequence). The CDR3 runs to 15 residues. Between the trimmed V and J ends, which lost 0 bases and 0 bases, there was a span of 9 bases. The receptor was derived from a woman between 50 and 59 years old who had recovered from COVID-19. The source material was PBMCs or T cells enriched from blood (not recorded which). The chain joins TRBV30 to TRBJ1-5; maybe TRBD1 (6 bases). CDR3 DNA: TGTGCCTGGAGTGTGGGACACTATAGCAATCAGCCCCAGCATTTT. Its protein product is CAWSVGHYSNQPQHF.